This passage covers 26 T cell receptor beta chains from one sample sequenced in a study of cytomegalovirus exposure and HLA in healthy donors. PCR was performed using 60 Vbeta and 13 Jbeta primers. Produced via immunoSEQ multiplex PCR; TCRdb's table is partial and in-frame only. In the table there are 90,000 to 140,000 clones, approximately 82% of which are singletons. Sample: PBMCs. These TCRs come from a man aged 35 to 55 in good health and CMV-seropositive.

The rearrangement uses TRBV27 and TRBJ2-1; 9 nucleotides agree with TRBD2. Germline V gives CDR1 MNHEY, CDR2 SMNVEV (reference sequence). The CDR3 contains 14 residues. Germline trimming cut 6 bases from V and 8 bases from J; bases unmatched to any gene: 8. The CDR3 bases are TGTGCCAGCAGACCTGGGACTAGCCTACATGAGCAGTTCTTC. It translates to CASRPGTSLHEQFF.

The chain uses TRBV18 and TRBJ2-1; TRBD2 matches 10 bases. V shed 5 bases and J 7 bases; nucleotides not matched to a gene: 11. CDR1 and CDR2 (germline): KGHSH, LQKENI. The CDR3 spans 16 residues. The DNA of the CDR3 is TGTGCCAGCTCAGATACATCTAGCGGGAGAGAAAATGAGCAGTTCTTC. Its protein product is CASSDTSSGRENEQFF.

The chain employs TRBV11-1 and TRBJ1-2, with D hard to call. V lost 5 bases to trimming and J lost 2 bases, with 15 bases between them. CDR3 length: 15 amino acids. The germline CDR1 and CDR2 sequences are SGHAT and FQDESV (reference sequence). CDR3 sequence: CASSPGPGWNYGYTF. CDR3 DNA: TGTGCCAGCAGCCCTGGTCCCGGGTGGAACTATGGCTACACCTTC.

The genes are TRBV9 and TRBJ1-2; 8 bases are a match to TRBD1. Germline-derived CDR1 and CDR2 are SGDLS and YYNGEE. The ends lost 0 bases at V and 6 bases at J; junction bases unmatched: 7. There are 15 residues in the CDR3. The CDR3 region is CASSVDLRGRDGYTF. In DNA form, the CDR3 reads TGTGCCAGCAGCGTAGATCTCAGGGGGCGCGATGGCTACACCTTC.

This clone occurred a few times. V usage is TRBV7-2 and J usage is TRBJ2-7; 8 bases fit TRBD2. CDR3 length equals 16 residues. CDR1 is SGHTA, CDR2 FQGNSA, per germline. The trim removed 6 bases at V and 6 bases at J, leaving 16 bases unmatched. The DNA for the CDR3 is TGTGCCAGCAGTCCCCGGGGGGGGCAGGGGAGGGGCGAGCAGTACTTC. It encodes CASSPRGGQGRGEQYF. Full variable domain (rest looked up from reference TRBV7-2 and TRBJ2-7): GAGVSQSPSNKVTEKGKDVELRCDPISGHTALYWYRQSLGQGLEFLIYFQGNSAPDKSGLPSDRFSAERTGGSVSTLTIQRTQQEDSAVYLCASSPRGGQGRGEQYFGPGTRLTVT.

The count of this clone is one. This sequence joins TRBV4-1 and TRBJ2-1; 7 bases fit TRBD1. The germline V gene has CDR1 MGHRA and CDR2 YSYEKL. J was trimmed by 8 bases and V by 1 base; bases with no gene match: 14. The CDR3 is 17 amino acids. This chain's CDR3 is CASSQVNEGAWIDEQFF. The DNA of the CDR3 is TGCGCCAGCAGCCAAGTGAACGAGGGGGCTTGGATCGATGAGCAGTTCTTC.

The CDR3 DNA sequence: TGTGCCAGCAGTTTAGGTGGTCGAGCTGAAGCTTTCTTT. Translated: CASSLGGRAEAFF. V and J are TRBV28 and TRBJ1-1; D gene ambiguous. The germline V gene encodes CDR1 MDHEN and CDR2 SYDVKM. V was clipped by 2 bases and J by 6 bases, with 10 bases between them. This CDR3 is 13 amino acids long.

CDR3 nucleotides: TGTGCCAGCAGTAGACTAGCGGGTAGCTCCTACGAGCAGTACTTC. Amino acids: CASSRLAGSSYEQYF. This chain connects TRBV2 to TRBJ2-7; TRBD2 matches at 10 bases. The CDR3 runs 15 residues. Losses at the gene ends were 5 bases for V and 0 bases for J; bases not matched to a gene: 4. Germline V CDR1 and CDR2: SNHLY, FYNNEI.

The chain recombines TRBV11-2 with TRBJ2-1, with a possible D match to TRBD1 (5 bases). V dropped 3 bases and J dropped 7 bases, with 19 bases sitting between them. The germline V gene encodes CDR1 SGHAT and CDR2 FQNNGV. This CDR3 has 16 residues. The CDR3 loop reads CASSFNGASPQNEQFF. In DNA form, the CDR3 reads TGTGCCAGCAGCTTTAATGGGGCTTCCCCTCAGAATGAGCAGTTCTTC. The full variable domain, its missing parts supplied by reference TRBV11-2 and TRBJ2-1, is EAGVAQSPRYKIIEKRQSVAFWCNPISGHATLYWYQQILGQGPKLLIQFQNNGVVDDSQLPKDRFSAERLKGVDSTLKIQPAKLEDSAVYLCASSFNGASPQNEQFFGPGTRLTVL.

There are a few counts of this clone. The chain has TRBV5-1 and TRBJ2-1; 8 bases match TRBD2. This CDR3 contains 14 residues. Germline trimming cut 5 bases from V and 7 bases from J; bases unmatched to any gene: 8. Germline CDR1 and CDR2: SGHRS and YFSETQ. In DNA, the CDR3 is TGCGCCAGCAGGCCGGGAGGGCCGGATAATGAGCAGTTCTTC. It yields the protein CASRPGGPDNEQFF.

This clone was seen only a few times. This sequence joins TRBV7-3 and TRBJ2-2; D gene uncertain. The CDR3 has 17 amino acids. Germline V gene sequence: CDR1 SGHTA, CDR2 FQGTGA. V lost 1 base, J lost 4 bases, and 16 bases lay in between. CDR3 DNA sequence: TGTGCCAGCAGCTTAAGCCCCCCCCAGCGAGGCACCGGGGAGCTGTTTTTT. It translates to CASSLSPPQRGTGELFF.

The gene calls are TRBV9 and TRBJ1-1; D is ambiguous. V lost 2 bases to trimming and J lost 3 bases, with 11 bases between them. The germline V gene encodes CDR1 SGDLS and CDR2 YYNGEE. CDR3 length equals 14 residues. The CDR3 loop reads CASSVLPSDTEAFF. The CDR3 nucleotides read TGTGCCAGCAGCGTCCTCCCTTCGGACACTGAAGCTTTCTTT.

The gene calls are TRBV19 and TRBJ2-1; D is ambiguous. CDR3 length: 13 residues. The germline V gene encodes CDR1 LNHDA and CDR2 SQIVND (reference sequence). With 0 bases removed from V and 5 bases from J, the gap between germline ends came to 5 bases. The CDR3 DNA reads TGTGCCAGTAGTATAGATCGGGACAATGAGCAGTTCTTC. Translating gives CASSIDRDNEQFF.

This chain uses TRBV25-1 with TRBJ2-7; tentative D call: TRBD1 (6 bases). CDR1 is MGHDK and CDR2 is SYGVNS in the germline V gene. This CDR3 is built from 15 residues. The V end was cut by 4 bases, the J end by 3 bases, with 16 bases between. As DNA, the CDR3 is TGTGCCAGCAGTGCCACCGGGACACGGTTCTACGAGCAGTACTTC. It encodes CASSATGTRFYEQYF.

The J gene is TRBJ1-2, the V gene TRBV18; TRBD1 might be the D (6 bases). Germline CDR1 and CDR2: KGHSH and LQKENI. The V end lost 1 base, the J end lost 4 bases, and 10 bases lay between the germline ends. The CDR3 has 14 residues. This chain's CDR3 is CASSPRAGAYGYTF. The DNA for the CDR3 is TGTGCCAGCTCACCACGCGCAGGGGCCTATGGCTACACCTTC.

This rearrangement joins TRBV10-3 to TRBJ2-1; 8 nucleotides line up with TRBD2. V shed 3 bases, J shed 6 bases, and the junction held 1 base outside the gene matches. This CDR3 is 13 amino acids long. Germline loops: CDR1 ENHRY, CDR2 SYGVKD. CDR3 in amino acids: CAISDRGGNEQFF. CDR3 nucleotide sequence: TGTGCCATCAGTGACCGGGGGGGCAATGAGCAGTTCTTC.

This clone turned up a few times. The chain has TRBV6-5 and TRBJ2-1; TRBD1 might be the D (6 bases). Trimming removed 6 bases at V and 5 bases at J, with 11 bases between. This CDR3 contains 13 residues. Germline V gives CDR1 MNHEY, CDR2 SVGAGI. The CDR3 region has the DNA TGTGCCAGCAGCAGGACAGTTAACAATGAGCAGTTCTTC. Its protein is CASSRTVNNEQFF.

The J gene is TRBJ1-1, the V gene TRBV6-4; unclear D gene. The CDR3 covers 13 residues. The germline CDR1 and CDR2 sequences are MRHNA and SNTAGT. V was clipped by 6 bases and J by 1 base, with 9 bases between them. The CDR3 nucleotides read TGTGCCAGCAGCAGGACTGAGAACACTGAAGCTTTCTTT. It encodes CASSRTENTEAFF.

The CDR3: CASSYRWGGGKETQYF. DNA for the CDR3: TGTGCCAGCAGTTACCGGTGGGGGGGTGGTAAAGAGACCCAGTACTTC. The J gene is TRBJ2-5, the V gene TRBV6-5, with TRBD2 matching 7 bases. CDR1 is MNHEY, CDR2 SVGAGI, per germline. The CDR3 totals 16 residues. With 2 bases clipped from V and 3 bases from J, the junction kept 9 bases outside the gene matches.

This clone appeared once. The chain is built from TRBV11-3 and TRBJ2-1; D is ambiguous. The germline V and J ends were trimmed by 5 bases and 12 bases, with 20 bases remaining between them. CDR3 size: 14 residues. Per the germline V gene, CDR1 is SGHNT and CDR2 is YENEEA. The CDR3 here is CASSPGTSPRRQFF. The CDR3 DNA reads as TGTGCCAGCAGCCCCGGCACCTCGCCACGGAGGCAGTTCTTC.

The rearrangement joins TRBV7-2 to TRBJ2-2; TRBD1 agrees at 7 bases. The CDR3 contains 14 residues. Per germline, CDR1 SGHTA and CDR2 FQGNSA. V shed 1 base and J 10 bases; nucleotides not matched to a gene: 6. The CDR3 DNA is TGTGCCAGCAGCTTAGGCGACAGGGTTGTGGAGCTGTTTTTT. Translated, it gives CASSLGDRVVELFF.

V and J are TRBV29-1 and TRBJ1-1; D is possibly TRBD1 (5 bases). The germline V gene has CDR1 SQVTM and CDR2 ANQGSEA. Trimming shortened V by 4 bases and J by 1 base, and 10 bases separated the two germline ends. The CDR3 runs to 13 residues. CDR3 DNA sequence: TGCAGCGTTGCCCGTGACAGGAACACTGAAGCTTTCTTT. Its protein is CSVARDRNTEAFF.

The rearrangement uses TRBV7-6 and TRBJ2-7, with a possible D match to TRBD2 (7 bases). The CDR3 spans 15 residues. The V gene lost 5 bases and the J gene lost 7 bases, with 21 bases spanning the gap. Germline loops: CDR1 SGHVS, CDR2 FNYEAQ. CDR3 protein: CASSKGGGSNREQYF. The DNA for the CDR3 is TGTGCCAGCAGCAAGGGGGGGGGCTCCAATCGGGAGCAGTACTTC.

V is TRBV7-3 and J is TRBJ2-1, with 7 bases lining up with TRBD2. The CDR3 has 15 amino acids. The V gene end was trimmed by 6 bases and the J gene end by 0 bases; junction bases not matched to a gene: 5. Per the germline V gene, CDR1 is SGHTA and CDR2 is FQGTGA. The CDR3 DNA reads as TGTGCCAGCAGTTGGGAGGGCCCCTCCTACAATGAGCAGTTCTTC. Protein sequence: CASSWEGPSYNEQFF. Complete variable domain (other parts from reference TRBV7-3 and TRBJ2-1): GAGVSQTPSNKVTEKGKYVELRCDPISGHTALYWYRQSLGQGPEFLIYFQGTGAADDSGLPNDRFFAVRPEGSVSTLKIQRTERGDSAVYLCASSWEGPSYNEQFFGPGTRLTVL.

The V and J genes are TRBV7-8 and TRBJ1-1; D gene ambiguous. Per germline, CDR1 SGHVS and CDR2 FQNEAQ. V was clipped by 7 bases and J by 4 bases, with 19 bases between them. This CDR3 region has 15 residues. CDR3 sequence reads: CASNWHAAEFTEAFF. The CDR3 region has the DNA TGTGCCAGCAATTGGCACGCAGCGGAGTTCACTGAAGCTTTCTTT.

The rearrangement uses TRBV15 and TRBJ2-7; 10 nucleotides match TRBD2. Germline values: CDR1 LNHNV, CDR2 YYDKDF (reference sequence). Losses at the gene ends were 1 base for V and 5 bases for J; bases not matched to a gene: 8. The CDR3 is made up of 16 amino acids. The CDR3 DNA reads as TGTGCCACCAGCAGAGCACCTAGCGGGAGTTGGAACGAGCAGTACTTC. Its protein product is CATSRAPSGSWNEQYF.